This entry lists 23 T cell receptor beta chains sequenced from one sample in a study of blood T cells in healthy people across ages. Using a J-beta primer mix together with a sample-barcoded 5' primer, a second PCR was run for roughly 7 to 12 cycles. TCRdb used MiXCR to reprocess the 5' RACE reads, holding one entry per CDR3 protein. The sample has around 650,000 distinct CDR3 sequences, approximately 29% seen once. Sequencing was carried out using blood. The receptor set was obtained from a woman older than 75 in good health.

The gene calls are TRBV24-1 and TRBJ2-7; D is possibly TRBD1 or TRBD2 (5 bases each). Germline-derived CDR1 and CDR2 are KGHDR and SFDVKD. The V end lost 4 bases, the J end lost 2 bases, and 14 bases lay between the germline ends. This CDR3 has 15 amino acids. CDR3 sequence: CATSETGAAPYEQYF. CDR3 DNA sequence: TGTGCCACCAGTGAGACCGGGGCGGCCCCCTACGAGCAGTACTTC.

This clonotype has just a few counts. The chain is built from TRBV2 and TRBJ1-6; a weak D match, TRBD1 (5 bases). V was cut by 3 bases and J by 8 bases, with 17 bases left in between. The CDR3 has 16 residues. Germline lookup yields CDR1 SNHLY and CDR2 FYNNEI. DNA for the CDR3: TGTGCCAGCAGTGAGATCTCCGGGACGGGTTATTCACCCCTCCACTTT. Translated: CASSEISGTGYSPLHF.

This clonotype was seen many times. This chain links TRBV7-9 with TRBJ1-1; tentative D call: TRBD1 (5 bases). The CDR3 is 17 residues long. Germline lookup yields CDR1 SEHNR and CDR2 FQNEAQ (reference sequence). V was cut by 1 base and J by 1 base, with 16 bases left in between. In DNA, the CDR3 is TGTGCCAGCAGCTTAGGAACAGGCCTCCCTACGAACACTGAAGCTTTCTTT. Translating it yields CASSLGTGLPTNTEAFF.

The count of this clonotype is one. The gene calls are TRBV28 and TRBJ1-1; D is unresolved. The CDR3 is made up of 14 amino acids. V was clipped by 3 bases and J by 1 base, with 9 bases between them. Per the germline V gene, CDR1 is MDHEN and CDR2 is SYDVKM. The CDR3 region is CASSFRNRNTEAFF. The DNA for the CDR3 is TGTGCCAGCAGTTTTCGGAACAGGAACACTGAAGCTTTCTTT.

This clonotype was detected only once. The chain has TRBV27 and TRBJ2-1; unclear D gene. CDR3 length: 14 amino acids. V gave up 5 bases and J gave up 0 bases, with 8 bases separating them. Germline CDR1 reads MNHEY; CDR2 reads SMNVEV (reference sequence). The CDR3 here is CASSVRPSYNEQFF. DNA of the CDR3: TGTGCCAGCAGTGTCAGGCCCTCCTACAATGAGCAGTTCTTC.

The chain couples TRBV18 to TRBJ1-5; D is ambiguous. Looked up from germline, CDR1 is KGHSH and CDR2 is LQKENI. This CDR3 is built from 13 residues. V was pared by 5 bases and J by 6 bases, with 11 bases between. The DNA of the CDR3 is TGTGCCAGCTCAACCGATCAGAGTCAGCCCCAGCATTTT. The encoded protein is CASSTDQSQPQHF.

This clonotype was recorded at least ten times. This rearrangement joins TRBV15 to TRBJ2-5; tentatively, D is TRBD2 (6 bases). CDR3 length equals 17 residues. Germline V CDR1 and CDR2: LNHNV, YYDKDF (reference sequence). The ends were cut back, 1 base at V and 4 bases at J, with 19 bases in the middle. The CDR3 here is CATSRGGKGGGLETQYF. The CDR3 DNA sequence: TGTGCCACCAGCAGAGGGGGAAAAGGTGGAGGGTTAGAGACCCAGTACTTC.

J is TRBJ2-5 and V is TRBV20-1, with 7 bases identical to TRBD2. Germline loops: CDR1 DFQATT, CDR2 SNEGSKA (reference sequence). CDR3 size: 15 residues. J lost 3 bases, V lost 5 bases, and 12 bases had no gene match. Here the CDR3 reads CSAPRLAGYKETQYF. The CDR3 nucleotides are TGCAGTGCTCCACGACTAGCAGGGTATAAAGAGACCCAGTACTTC.

This clonotype was observed a few times. V is TRBV7-2 and J is TRBJ1-1; the D is unclear. CDR1 is SGHTA, CDR2 FQGNSA, per germline. CDR3 length: 14 residues. Trimming pared 0 bases from V and 9 bases from J, leaving 14 bases between. The CDR3 region is CASSLAGRSLQAFF. The DNA of the CDR3 is TGTGCCAGCAGCTTAGCTGGCCGCAGTTTGCAAGCTTTCTTT.

A note on this clonotype: This clone may be a read error of a much larger clone one base away. This chain connects TRBV7-6 to TRBJ2-5, with 13 bases fitting TRBD2. CDR1 is SGHVS and CDR2 is FNYEAQ in the germline V gene. This CDR3 region has 19 residues. CDR3 DNA sequence: TGTGCCAGCAGCTCCCTTCCGGGACTAGCGGGGAGCCCTCAAGAGGCCCAGTACTTC. This sequence encodes CASSSLPGLAGSPQEAQYF.

Note on this clonotype: Given a much more abundant clone one base away, this may be a read error. The chain carries TRBV20-1 and TRBJ2-5; TRBD2 matches at 10 bases. The CDR3 has 14 amino acids. Germline loops: CDR1 DFQATT, CDR2 SNEGSKA (reference sequence). Unmatched junction bases numbered 3, after V lost 1 base and J lost 4 bases. The CDR3 reads CSARGIAGGETQYF. The DNA of the CDR3 is TGCAGTGCTAGAGGTATAGCGGGGGGAGAGACCCAGTACTTC.

This clonotype showed up many times. The CDR3 DNA is TGTGCCTGGAGTGTAGGTAGCACAGATACGCAGTATTTT. Its protein is CAWSVGSTDTQYF. The chain is built from TRBV30 and TRBJ2-3; D unclear. The CDR3 is 13 residues long. The germline gives CDR1 GTSNPN, CDR2 SVGIG (reference sequence). Trimming took 0 bases from V and 0 from J, leaving 4 bases between them.

In this sample, this clonotype turned up many times. The chain recombines TRBV20-1 with TRBJ1-5; D is ambiguous. Trimming removed 4 bases at V and 4 bases at J, with 11 bases between. The CDR3 contains 13 residues. Germline CDR1 is DFQATT and CDR2 is SNEGSKA (reference sequence). The CDR3 DNA reads TGCAGTGCTAAACCCCGGGCTAATCAGCCCCAGCATTTT. Translated: CSAKPRANQPQHF.

As to this clonotype: This could be a read error, since a much larger clone is one nucleotide away. The rearrangement links TRBV29-1 to TRBJ1-2; TRBD1 is a possible D gene (6 bases). CDR1 and CDR2 from the germline V gene are SQVTM and ANQGSEA. V lost 3 bases to trimming and J lost 6 bases, with 14 bases between them. The CDR3 is 13 amino acids. The CDR3 region is CSVELDGGHGYTF. DNA of the CDR3: TGCAGCGTTGAGTTGGACGGGGGCCATGGCTACACCTTC.

Ten or more counts support this clonotype. This sequence joins TRBV27 and TRBJ1-4; no reliable D call. Trimming pared 3 bases from V and 7 bases from J, leaving 12 bases between. The CDR3 totals 14 residues. Germline assignment: CDR1 MNHEY and CDR2 SMNVEV (reference sequence). Here the CDR3 DNA reads TGTGCCAGCAGTTTGGGCCGGCGGGGTGAAAAACTGTTTTTT. As protein: CASSLGRRGEKLFF.

V and J are TRBV7-2 and TRBJ2-1; 9 positions agree with TRBD1. CDR3 size: 15 residues. J lost 4 bases, V lost 5 bases, and 6 bases had no gene match. Per the germline V gene, CDR1 is SGHTA and CDR2 is FQGNSA. DNA for the CDR3: TGTGCCAGCAGCACGACAGGGGGATATTACAATGAGCAGTTCTTC. It encodes CASSTTGGYYNEQFF.

V usage is TRBV7-9 and J usage is TRBJ2-3; weak D call: TRBD1 (6 bases). Trimming took 4 bases from V and 2 from J, leaving 19 bases between them. Germline CDR1 and CDR2: SEHNR and FQNEAQ (reference sequence). The CDR3 extends over 17 amino acids. The CDR3 reads CASSSKPGQLYTDTQYF. Here the CDR3 DNA reads TGTGCCAGCAGCTCTAAACCGGGACAACTCTACACAGATACGCAGTATTTT.

On this clonotype: This may be a read error: a much more frequent sequence differs by one nucleotide. The V and J genes are TRBV5-6 and TRBJ2-7; TRBD2 is a possible D gene (6 bases). The assigned J gene may be wrong: the sequence end matches TRBJ2-5 better. CDR1 is SGHDT and CDR2 is YYEEEE in the germline V gene. This CDR3 has 14 amino acids. CDR3 protein: CASSWGVCQETQYF. The DNA for the CDR3 is TGTGCCAGCAGCTGGGGGGTGTGCCAAGAGACCCAGTACTTC.

This chain connects TRBV4-1 to TRBJ2-3; TRBD2 matches 10 bases. This CDR3 has 17 amino acids. The ends lost 0 bases at V and 4 bases at J; junction bases unmatched: 7. Germline CDR1 is MGHRA and CDR2 is YSYEKL. CDR3 coding DNA: TGCGCCAGCAGCCAAGAATGGCGAGCGGGAGGGCCAGATACGCAGTATTTT. Its translation is CASSQEWRAGGPDTQYF.

This clonotype was seen at least ten times. The rearrangement joins TRBV20-1 to TRBJ2-3; no clear D. The V end was cut by 1 base, the J end by 2 bases, with 7 bases between. Germline CDR1 reads DFQATT; CDR2 reads SNEGSKA (reference sequence). The CDR3 sequence is 13 residues long. The CDR3 nucleotides read TGCAGTGCTAGAGTCGGTTACACAGATACGCAGTATTTT. Translating gives CSARVGYTDTQYF.

This clonotype was picked up many times. The genes are TRBV4-3 and TRBJ1-4; the D is unclear. V lost 3 bases, J lost 2 bases, and 7 bases lay in between. Germline CDR1 LGHNA, CDR2 YSLEER. This CDR3 contains 14 residues. The CDR3 sequence is CASSHYSTNEKLFF. DNA for the CDR3: TGCGCCAGCAGCCACTACAGTACTAATGAAAAACTGTTTTTT.

This clonotype was detected many times. A read error may be the cause here, since a much bigger clone is one base away. The DNA of the CDR3 is TGTGCCACCTCCGACAGAGCTGGGGCCAACGTCCGGACTTTC. Translated: CATSDRAGANVRTF. V usage is TRBV6-4 and J usage is TRBJ2-6; D might be TRBD1 (5 bases). This CDR3 spans 14 amino acids. Per the germline V gene, CDR1 is MRHNA and CDR2 is SNTAGT.

This clonotype was observed many times. The genes are TRBV5-1 and TRBJ1-6; TRBD1 is a possible D gene (6 bases). This CDR3 spans 15 amino acids. The V and J ends lost 0 bases and 6 bases respectively, with 10 bases between them. Germline V gene lookup returns CDR1 SGHRS and CDR2 YFSETQ. CDR3 nucleotides: TGCGCCAGCAGCTTGGCAGGGGCGGTTAATTCACCCCTCCACTTT. Translated, it gives CASSLAGAVNSPLHF.